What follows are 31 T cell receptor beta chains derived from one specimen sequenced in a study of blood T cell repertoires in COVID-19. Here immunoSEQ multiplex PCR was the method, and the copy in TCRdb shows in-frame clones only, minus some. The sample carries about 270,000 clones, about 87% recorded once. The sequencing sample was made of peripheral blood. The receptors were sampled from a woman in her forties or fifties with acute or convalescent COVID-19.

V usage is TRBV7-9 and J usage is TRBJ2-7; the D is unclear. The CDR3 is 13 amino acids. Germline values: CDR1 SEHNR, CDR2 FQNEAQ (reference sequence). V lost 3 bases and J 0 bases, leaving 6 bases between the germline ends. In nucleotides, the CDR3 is TGTGCCAGCAGCTTCCTAAACTCCTACGAGCAGTACTTC. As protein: CASSFLNSYEQYF.

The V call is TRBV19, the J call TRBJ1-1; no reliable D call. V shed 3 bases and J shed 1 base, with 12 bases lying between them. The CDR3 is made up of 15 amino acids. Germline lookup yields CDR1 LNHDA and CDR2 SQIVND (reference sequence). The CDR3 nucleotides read TGTGCCAGTAGTATCAGTCACGCATCGAACACTGAAGCTTTCTTT. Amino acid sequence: CASSISHASNTEAFF.

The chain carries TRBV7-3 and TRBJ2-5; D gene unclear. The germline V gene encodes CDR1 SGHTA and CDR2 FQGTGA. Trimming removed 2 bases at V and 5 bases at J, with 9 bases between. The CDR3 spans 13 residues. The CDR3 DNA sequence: TGTGCCAGCAGCTTATCTTTCCGGGAGACCCAGTACTTC. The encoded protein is CASSLSFRETQYF.

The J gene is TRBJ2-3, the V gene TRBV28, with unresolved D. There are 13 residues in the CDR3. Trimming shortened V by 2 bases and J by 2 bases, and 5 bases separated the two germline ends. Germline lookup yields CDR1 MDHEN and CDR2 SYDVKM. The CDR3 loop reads CASSLIVTDTQYF. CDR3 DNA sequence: TGTGCCAGCAGTTTAATCGTCACAGATACGCAGTATTTT. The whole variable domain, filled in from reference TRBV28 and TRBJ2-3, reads DVKVTQSSRYLVKRTGEKVFLECVQDMDHENMFWYRQDPGLGLRLIYFSYDVKMKEKGDIPEGYSVSREKKERFSLILESASTNQTSMYLCASSLIVTDTQYFGPGTRLTVL.

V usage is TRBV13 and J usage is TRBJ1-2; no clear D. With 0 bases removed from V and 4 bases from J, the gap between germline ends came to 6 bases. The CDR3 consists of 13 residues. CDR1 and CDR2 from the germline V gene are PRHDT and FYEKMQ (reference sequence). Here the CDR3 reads CASSLGQAYGYTF. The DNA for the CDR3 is TGTGCCAGCAGCTTAGGGCAGGCCTATGGCTACACCTTC. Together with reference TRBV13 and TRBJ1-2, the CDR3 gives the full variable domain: AAGVIQSPRHLIKEKRETATLKCYPIPRHDTVYWYQQGPGQDPQFLISFYEKMQSDKGSIPDRFSAQQFSDYHSELNMSSLELGDSALYFCASSLGQAYGYTFGSGTRLTVV.

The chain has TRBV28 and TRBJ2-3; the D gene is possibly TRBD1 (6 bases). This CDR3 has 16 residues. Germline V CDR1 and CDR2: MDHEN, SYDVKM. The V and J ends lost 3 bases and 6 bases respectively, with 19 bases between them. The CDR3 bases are TGTGCCAGCAGTTTTGGCCCTACAGGGTTGGTGGATACGCAGTATTTT. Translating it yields CASSFGPTGLVDTQYF.

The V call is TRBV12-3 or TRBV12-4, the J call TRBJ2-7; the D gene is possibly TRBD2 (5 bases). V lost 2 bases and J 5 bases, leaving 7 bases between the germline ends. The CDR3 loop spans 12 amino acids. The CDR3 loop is CASSLSGNEQYF. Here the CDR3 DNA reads TGTGCCAGCAGTTTATCGGGGAACGAGCAGTACTTC.

Written as DNA, the CDR3 is TGTGCCAGCAGTTTATTCGGGACAGGACCCTACTTC. Protein: CASSLFGTGPYF. J is TRBJ2-7 and V is TRBV28, with TRBD1 identical over 8 bases. This CDR3 is built from 12 residues. V lost 1 base to trimming and J lost 13 bases; unmatched junction nucleotides: 6. The germline gives CDR1 MDHEN, CDR2 SYDVKM. Using reference TRBV28 and TRBJ2-7 for the parts outside the CDR3, the full variable domain is DVKVTQSSRYLVKRTGEKVFLECVQDMDHENMFWYRQDPGLGLRLIYFSYDVKMKEKGDIPEGYSVSREKKERFSLILESASTNQTSMYLCASSLFGTGPYFGPGTRLTVT.

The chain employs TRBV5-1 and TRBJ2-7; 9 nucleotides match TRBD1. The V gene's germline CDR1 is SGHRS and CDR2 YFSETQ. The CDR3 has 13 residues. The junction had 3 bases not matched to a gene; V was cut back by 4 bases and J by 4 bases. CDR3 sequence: CASSQDRGYEQYF. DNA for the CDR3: TGCGCCAGCAGCCAGGACAGGGGATACGAGCAGTACTTC.

DNA for the CDR3: TGTGCCAGCAATCAAGGGGGCTACGAGCAGTACTTC. Translation gives CASNQGGYEQYF. The chain couples TRBV12-3 or TRBV12-4 to TRBJ2-7, with D maybe TRBD1 (6 bases). The CDR3 is made up of 12 amino acids. V was shortened by 7 bases and J by 3 bases, with 10 bases between the two germline ends.

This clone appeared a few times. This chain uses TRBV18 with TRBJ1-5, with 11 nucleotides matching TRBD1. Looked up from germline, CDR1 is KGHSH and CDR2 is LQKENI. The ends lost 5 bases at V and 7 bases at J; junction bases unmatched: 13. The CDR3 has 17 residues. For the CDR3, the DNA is TGTGCCAGCTCAACGAAAGGACAGGGGGCAAGTTGGCAGCCCCAGCATTTT. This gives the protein CASSTKGQGASWQPQHF. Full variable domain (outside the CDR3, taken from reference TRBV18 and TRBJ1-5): NAGVMQNPRHLVRRRGQEARLRCSPMKGHSHVYWYRQLPEEGLKFMVYLQKENIIDESGMPKERFSAEFPKEGPSILRIQQVVRGDSAAYFCASSTKGQGASWQPQHFGDGTRLSIL.

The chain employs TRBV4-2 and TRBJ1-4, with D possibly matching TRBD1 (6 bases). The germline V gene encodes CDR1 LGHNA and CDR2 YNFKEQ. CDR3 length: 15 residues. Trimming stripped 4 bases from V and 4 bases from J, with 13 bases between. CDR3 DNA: TGTGCCAGCAGCCGCGTCCAGGGGAATAATGAAAAACTGTTTTTT. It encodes CASSRVQGNNEKLFF.

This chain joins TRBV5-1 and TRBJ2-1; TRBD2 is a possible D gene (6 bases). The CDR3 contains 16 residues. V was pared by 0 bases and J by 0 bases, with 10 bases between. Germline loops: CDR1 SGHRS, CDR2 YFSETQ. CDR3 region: CASSLAIGSSYNEQFF. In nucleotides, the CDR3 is TGCGCCAGCAGCTTGGCCATCGGGAGCTCCTACAATGAGCAGTTCTTC.

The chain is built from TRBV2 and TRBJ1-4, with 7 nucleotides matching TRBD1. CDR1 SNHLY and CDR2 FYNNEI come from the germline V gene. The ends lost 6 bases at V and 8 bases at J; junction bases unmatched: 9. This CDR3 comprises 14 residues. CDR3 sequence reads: CASSPDRVGEKLFF. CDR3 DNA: TGTGCCAGCAGCCCAGACAGGGTGGGAGAAAAACTGTTTTTT.

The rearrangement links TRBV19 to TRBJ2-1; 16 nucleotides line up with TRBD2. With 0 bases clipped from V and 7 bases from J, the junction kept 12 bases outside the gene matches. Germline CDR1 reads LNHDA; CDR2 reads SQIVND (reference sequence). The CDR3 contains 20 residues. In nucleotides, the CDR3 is TGTGCCAGTAGTATAGATCGGAGATGGGGGACTAGCGGGAGGGGAAATGAGCAGTTCTTC. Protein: CASSIDRRWGTSGRGNEQFF.

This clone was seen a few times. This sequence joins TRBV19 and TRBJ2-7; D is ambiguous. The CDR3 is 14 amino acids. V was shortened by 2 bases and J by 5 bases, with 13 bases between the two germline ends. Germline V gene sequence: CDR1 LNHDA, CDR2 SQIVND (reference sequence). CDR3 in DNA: TGTGCCAGTAGTATACACTCACTCGTCCACGAGCAGTACTTC. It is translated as CASSIHSLVHEQYF.

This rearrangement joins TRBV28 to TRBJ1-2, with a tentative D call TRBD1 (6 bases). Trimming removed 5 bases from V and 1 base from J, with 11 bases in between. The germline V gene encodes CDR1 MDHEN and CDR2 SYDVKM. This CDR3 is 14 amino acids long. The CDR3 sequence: CASSTGSINYGYTF. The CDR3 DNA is TGTGCCAGCAGTACAGGGAGCATTAACTATGGCTACACCTTC.

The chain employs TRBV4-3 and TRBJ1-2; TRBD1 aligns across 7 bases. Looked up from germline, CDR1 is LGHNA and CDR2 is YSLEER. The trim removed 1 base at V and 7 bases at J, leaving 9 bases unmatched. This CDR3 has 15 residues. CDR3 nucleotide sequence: TGCGCCAGCAGCCAAGGACAGGGTCCCCGTTTTGGCTACACCTTC. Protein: CASSQGQGPRFGYTF.

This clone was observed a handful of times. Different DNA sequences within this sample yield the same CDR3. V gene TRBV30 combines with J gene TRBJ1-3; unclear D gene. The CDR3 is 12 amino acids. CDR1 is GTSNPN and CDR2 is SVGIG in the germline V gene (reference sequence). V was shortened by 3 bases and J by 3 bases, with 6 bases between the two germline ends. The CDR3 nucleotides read TGTGCCTGGAGAACAGTTGGAAACACCATATATTTT. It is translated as CAWRTVGNTIYF.

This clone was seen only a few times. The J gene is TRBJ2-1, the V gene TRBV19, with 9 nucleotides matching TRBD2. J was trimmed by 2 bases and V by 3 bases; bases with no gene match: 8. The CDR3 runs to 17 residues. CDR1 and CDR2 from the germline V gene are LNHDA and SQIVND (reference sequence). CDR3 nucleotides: TGTGCCAGTAGTATGCAGGCGACTAGCGGACCCTACAATGAGCAGTTCTTC. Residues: CASSMQATSGPYNEQFF.

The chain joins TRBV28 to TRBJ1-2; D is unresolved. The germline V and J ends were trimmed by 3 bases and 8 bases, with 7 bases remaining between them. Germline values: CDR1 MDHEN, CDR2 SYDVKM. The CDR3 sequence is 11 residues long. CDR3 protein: CASSFGLGYTF. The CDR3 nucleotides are TGTGCCAGCAGTTTTGGGCTGGGCTACACCTTC.

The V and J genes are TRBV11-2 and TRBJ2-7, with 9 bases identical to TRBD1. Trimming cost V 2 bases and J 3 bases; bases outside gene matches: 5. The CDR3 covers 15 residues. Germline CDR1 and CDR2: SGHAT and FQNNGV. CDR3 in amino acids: CASSLRTGANYEQYF. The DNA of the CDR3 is TGTGCCAGCAGCTTACGGACAGGGGCGAACTACGAGCAGTACTTC.

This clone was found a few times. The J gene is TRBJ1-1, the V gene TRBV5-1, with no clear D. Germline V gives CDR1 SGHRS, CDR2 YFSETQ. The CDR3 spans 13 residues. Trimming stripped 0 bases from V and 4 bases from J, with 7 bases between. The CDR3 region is CASSLVPGTEAFF. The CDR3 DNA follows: TGCGCCAGCAGCTTGGTTCCCGGCACTGAAGCTTTCTTT.

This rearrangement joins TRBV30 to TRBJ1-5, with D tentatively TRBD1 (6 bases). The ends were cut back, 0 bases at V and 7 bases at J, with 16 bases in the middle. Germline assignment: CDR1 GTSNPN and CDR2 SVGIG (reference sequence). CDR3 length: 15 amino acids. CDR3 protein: CAWSVGYRDRQPQHF. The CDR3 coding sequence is TGTGCCTGGAGTGTAGGATACAGGGATCGCCAGCCCCAGCATTTT.

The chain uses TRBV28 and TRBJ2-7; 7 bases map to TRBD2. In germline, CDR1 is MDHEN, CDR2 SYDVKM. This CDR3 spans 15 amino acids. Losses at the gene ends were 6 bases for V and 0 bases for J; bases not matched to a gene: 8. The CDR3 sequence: CASSRDGRSSYEQYF. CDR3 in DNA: TGTGCCAGCAGCCGGGACGGGAGGAGCTCCTACGAGCAGTACTTC.

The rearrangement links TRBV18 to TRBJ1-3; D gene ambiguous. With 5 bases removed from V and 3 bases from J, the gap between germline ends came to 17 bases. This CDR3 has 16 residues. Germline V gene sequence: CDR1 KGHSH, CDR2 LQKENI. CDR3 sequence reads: CASSISAVGFGNTIYF. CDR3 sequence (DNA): TGTGCCAGCTCAATTTCGGCGGTCGGTTTTGGAAACACCATATATTTT.

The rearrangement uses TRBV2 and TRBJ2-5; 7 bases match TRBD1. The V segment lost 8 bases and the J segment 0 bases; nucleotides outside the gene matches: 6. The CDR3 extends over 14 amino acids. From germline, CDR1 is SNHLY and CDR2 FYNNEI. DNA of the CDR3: TGTGCCAGCCGAACAGGGGAATACCAAGAGACCCAGTACTTC. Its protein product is CASRTGEYQETQYF.

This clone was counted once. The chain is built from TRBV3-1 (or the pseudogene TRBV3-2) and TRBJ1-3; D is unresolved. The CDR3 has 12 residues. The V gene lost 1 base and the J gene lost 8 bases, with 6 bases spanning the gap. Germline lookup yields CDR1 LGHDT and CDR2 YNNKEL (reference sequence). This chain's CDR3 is CASSQVRDTIYF. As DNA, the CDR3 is TGTGCCAGCAGCCAAGTAAGAGACACCATATATTTT.

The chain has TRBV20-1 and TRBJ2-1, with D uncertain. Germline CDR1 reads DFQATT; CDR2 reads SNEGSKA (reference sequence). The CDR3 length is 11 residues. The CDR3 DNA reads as TGCAGAACGGAACAGTACAATGAGCAGTTCTTC. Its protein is CRTEQYNEQFF.

CDR3 DNA: TGTGCCAGCAGCTCCCAACCCGGGGGGCTTGGCTACACCTTC. Translating gives CASSSQPGGLGYTF. This chain joins TRBV7-3 and TRBJ1-2; possible D gene TRBD1, 6 bases. The length of the CDR3 is 14 residues. The V gene lost 4 bases and the J gene lost 7 bases, with 16 bases spanning the gap. Looked up from germline, CDR1 is SGHTA and CDR2 is FQGTGA.

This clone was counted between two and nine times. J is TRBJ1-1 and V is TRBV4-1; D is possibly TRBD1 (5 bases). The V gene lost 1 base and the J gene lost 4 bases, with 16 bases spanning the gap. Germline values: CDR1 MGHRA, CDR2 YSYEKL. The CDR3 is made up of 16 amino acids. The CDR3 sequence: CASSQGPALGGTEAFF. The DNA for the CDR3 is TGCGCCAGCAGCCAAGGGCCAGCCCTGGGGGGCACTGAAGCTTTCTTT.